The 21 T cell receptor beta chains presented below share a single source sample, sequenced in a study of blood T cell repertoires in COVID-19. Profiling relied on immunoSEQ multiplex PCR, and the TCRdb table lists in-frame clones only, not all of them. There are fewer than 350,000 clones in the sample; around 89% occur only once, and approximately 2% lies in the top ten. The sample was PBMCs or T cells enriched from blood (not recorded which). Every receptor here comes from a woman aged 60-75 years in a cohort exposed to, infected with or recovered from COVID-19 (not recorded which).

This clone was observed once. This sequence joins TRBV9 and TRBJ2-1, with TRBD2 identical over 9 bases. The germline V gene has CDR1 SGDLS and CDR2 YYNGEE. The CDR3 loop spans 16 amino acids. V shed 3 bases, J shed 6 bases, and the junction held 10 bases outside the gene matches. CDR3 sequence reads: CASSAPGREGPNEQFF. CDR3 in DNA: TGTGCCAGCAGCGCGCCCGGGCGGGAGGGCCCCAATGAGCAGTTCTTC.

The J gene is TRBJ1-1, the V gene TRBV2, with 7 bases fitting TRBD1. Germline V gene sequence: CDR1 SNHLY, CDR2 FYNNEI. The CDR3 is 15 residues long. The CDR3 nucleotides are TGTGTCACGCTAGTCCAAAGAGGGGGCTTCACTGAAGCTTTCTTT. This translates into CVTLVQRGGFTEAFF.

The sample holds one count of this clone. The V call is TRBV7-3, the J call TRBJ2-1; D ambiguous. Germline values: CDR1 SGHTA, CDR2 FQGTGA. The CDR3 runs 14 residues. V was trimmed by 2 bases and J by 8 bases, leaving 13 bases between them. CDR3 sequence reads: CASSLGPETHEQFF. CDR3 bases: TGTGCCAGCAGCTTAGGGCCGGAAACCCATGAGCAGTTCTTC.

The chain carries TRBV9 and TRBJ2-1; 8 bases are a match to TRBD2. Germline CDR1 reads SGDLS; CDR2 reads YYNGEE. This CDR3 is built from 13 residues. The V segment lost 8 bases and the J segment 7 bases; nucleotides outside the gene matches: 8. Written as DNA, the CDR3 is TGTGCCAGTTCGGGACTAGAGAGAAATGAGCAGTTCTTC. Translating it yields CASSGLERNEQFF.

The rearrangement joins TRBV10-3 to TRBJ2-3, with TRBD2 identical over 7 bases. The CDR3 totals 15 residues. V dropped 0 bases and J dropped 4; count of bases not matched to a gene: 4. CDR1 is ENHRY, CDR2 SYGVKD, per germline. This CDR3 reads CAISESSGWADTQYF. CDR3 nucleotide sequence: TGTGCCATCAGTGAGTCTAGCGGGTGGGCAGATACGCAGTATTTT.

The DNA for the CDR3 is TGTGCCAGCAGCACCGGACAAGACAATCAGCCCCAGCATTTT. It codes for CASSTGQDNQPQHF. V usage is TRBV5-6 and J usage is TRBJ1-5; tentative D call: TRBD1 (5 bases). Germline V gives CDR1 SGHDT, CDR2 YYEEEE. Trimming stripped 4 bases from V and 3 bases from J, with 11 bases between. This CDR3 is built from 14 residues. Combining the CDR3 with reference TRBV5-6 and TRBJ1-5 gives the whole variable domain DAGVTQSPTHLIKTRGQQVTLRCSPKSGHDTVSWYQQALGQGPQFIFQYYEEEERQRGNFPDRFSGHQFPNYSSELNVNALLLGDSALYLCASSTGQDNQPQHFGDGTRLSIL.

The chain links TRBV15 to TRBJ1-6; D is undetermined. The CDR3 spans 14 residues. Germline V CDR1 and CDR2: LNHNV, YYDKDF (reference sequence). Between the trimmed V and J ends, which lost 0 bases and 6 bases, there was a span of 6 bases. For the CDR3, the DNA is TGTGCCACCAGCAGAGATCCTAGTAATTCACCCCTCCACTTT. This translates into CATSRDPSNSPLHF.

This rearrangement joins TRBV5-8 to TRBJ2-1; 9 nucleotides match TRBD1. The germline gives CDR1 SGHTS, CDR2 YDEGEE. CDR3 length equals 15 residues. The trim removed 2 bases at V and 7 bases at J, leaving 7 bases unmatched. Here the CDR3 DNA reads TGTGCCAGCAGCTTCGGGACAGGGATAGAGAATGAGCAGTTCTTC. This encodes CASSFGTGIENEQFF. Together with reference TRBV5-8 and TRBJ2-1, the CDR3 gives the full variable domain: EAGVTQSPTHLIKTRGQQATLRCSPISGHTSVYWYQQALGLGLQFLLWYDEGEERNRGNFPPRFSGRQFPNYSSELNVNALELEDSALYLCASSFGTGIENEQFFGPGTRLTVL.

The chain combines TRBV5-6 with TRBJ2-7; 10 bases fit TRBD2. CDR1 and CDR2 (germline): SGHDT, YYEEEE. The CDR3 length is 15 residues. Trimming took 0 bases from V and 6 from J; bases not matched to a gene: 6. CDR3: CASSLGLAGVGEQYF. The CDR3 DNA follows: TGTGCCAGCAGCTTGGGGCTAGCGGGAGTTGGCGAGCAGTACTTC.

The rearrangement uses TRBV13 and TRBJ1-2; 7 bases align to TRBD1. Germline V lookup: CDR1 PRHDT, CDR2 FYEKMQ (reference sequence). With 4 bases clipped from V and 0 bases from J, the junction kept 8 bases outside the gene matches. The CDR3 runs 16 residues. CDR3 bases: TGTGCCAGCAGCTCCCCCACAGGGGAGGCTAACTATGGCTACACCTTC. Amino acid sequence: CASSSPTGEANYGYTF.

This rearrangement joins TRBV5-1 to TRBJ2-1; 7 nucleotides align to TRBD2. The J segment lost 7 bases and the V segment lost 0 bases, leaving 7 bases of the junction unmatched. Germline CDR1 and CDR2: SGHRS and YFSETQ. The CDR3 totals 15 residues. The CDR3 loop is CASSLVGAGSNEQFF. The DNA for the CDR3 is TGCGCCAGCAGCTTGGTTGGAGCGGGATCAAATGAGCAGTTCTTC. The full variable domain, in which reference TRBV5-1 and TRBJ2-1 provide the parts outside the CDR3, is KAGVTQTPRYLIKTRGQQVTLSCSPISGHRSVSWYQQTPGQGLQFLFEYFSETQRNKGNFPGRFSGRQFSNSRSEMNVSTLELGDSALYLCASSLVGAGSNEQFFGPGTRLTVL.

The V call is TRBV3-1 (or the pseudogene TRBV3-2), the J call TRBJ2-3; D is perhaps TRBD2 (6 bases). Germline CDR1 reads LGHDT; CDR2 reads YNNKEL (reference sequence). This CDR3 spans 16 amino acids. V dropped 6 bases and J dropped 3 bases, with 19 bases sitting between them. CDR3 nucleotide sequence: TGTGCCAGCAGGGGGGGACCGGGAGATGGTACAGATACGCAGTATTTT. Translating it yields CASRGGPGDGTDTQYF.

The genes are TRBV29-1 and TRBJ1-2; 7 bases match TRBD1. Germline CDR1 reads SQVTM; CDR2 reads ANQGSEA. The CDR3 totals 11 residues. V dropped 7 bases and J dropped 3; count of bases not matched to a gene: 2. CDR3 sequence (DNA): TGCAGCGCCGGACAGGACTATGGCTACACCTTC. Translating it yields CSAGQDYGYTF.

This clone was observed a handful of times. The CDR3 loop reads CASSLEQGAHNEQFF. The DNA for the CDR3 is TGTGCCAGCAGCTTGGAACAGGGGGCCCACAATGAGCAGTTCTTC. This chain connects TRBV5-4 to TRBJ2-1, with 9 positions matching TRBD1. The V gene end was trimmed by 0 bases and the J gene end by 5 bases; junction bases not matched to a gene: 3. Germline loops: CDR1 SGHNT, CDR2 YYREEE (reference sequence). The CDR3 loop spans 15 amino acids.

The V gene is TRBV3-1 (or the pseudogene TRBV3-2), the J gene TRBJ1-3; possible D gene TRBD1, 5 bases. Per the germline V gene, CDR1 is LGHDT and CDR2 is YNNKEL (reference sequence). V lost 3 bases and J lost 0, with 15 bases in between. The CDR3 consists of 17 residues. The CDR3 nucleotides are TGTGCCAGCAGCCACCTGACAGTAGCCTACTCTGGAAACACCATATATTTT. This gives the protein CASSHLTVAYSGNTIYF.

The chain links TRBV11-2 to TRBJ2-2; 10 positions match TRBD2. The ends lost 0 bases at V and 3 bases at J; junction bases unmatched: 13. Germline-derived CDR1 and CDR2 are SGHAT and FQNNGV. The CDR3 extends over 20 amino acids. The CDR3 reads CASSLDYSSGSLADTGELFF. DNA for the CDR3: TGTGCCAGCAGCTTAGATTACTCTAGCGGGAGTTTAGCAGACACCGGGGAGCTGTTTTTT.

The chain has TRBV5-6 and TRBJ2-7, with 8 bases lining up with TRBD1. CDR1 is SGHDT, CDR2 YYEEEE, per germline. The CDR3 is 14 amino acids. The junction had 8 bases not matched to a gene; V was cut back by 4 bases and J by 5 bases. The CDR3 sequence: CASSRIGQGDEQYF. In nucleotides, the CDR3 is TGTGCCAGCAGCCGAATCGGACAGGGTGACGAGCAGTACTTC. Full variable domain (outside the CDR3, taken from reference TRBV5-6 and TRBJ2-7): DAGVTQSPTHLIKTRGQQVTLRCSPKSGHDTVSWYQQALGQGPQFIFQYYEEEERQRGNFPDRFSGHQFPNYSSELNVNALLLGDSALYLCASSRIGQGDEQYFGPGTRLTVT.

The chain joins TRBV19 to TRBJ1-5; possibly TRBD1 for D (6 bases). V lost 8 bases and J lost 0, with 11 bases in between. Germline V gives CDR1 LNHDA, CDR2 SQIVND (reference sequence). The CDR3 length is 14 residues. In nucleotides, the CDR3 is TGTGCCAGTGGGACACCTTATAGCAATCAGCCCCAGCATTTT. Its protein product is CASGTPYSNQPQHF. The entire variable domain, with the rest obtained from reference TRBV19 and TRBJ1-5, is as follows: DGGITQSPKYLFRKEGQNVTLSCEQNLNHDAMYWYRQDPGQGLRLIYYSQIVNDFQKGDIAEGYSVSREKKESFPLTVTSAQKNPTAFYLCASGTPYSNQPQHFGDGTRLSIL.

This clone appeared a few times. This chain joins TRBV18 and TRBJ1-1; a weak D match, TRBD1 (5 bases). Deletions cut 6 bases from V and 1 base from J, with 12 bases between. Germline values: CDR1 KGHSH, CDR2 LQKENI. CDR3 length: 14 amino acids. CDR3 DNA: TGTGCCAGCTCCCGGGGACTGGGGAACACTGAAGCTTTCTTT. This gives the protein CASSRGLGNTEAFF.

The DNA of the CDR3 is TGTGCCAGCTCCCTTACGACAGGGTATGGGGCCAACGTCCTGACTTTC. This codes for CASSLTTGYGANVLTF. J is TRBJ2-6 and V is TRBV18; 7 positions match TRBD1. The ends lost 6 bases at V and 3 bases at J; junction bases unmatched: 8. CDR1 KGHSH and CDR2 LQKENI come from the germline V gene. This CDR3 spans 16 amino acids.

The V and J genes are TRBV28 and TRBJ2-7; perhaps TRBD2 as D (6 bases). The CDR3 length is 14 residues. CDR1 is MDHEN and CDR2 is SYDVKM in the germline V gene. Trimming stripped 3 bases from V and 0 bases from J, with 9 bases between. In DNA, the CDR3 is TGTGCCAGCAGTTTCGGAGGGACCTCCTACGAGCAGTACTTC. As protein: CASSFGGTSYEQYF.